Below are 30 T cell receptor beta chains sequenced from a single sample in a study of T cell changes during pregnancy in multiple sclerosis (dated by TCRdb to the late 2010s). The library was made by the immunoSEQ multiplex PCR assay. The source is immuneACCESS, and TCRdb retained only in-frame sequences with V and J called. Part of the clones is not carried over; for the studies checked, unresolved V genes explain less than half of this, and the remainder is unexplained. In all, the sample holds 80,000 to 130,000 clones, and around 93% of those were seen once. The ten largest clonotypes hold 0.7% to 0.9% of the sample. Source: peripheral blood, taken before pregnancy. The receptors come from a female donor with multiple sclerosis, enrolled in a pregnancy study.

The V gene is TRBV19, the J gene TRBJ2-5, with unresolved D. Germline V gene lookup returns CDR1 LNHDA and CDR2 SQIVND (reference sequence). V lost 4 bases and J lost 4, with 10 bases in between. This CDR3 region has 13 residues. As DNA, the CDR3 is TGTGCCAGTAGTAACCGGCAGGTAGAGACCCAGTACTTC. Protein: CASSNRQVETQYF.

CDR3 sequence reads: CASSFEGRGKETQYF. The CDR3 DNA is TGTGCCAGCAGTTTTGAGGGTCGGGGGAAAGAGACCCAGTACTTC. This chain links TRBV27 with TRBJ2-5; the D gene is possibly TRBD2 (6 bases). V lost 3 bases, J lost 3 bases, and 14 bases lay in between. CDR3 length equals 15 residues. In germline, CDR1 is MNHEY, CDR2 SMNVEV (reference sequence).

This chain joins TRBV28 and TRBJ1-1; D perhaps matches TRBD1 (5 bases). The V gene's germline CDR1 is MDHEN and CDR2 SYDVKM. This CDR3 spans 13 amino acids. With 6 bases removed from V and 1 base from J, the gap between germline ends came to 9 bases. CDR3 residues: CASRPQANTEAFF. In nucleotides, the CDR3 is TGTGCCAGCAGACCACAGGCGAACACTGAAGCTTTCTTT. Drawing the rest from reference TRBV28 and TRBJ1-1, the complete variable domain is DVKVTQSSRYLVKRTGEKVFLECVQDMDHENMFWYRQDPGLGLRLIYFSYDVKMKEKGDIPEGYSVSREKKERFSLILESASTNQTSMYLCASRPQANTEAFFGQGTRLTVV.

The V gene is TRBV5-5, the J gene TRBJ1-5; 7 bases align to TRBD1. Unmatched junction bases numbered 8, after V lost 1 base and J lost 7 bases. The CDR3 is 15 residues long. Germline V gene lookup returns CDR1 SGHKS and CDR2 YYEKEE (reference sequence). CDR3 sequence (DNA): TGTGCCAGCAGCTTGAGAGGGGGCGCGGGGCAGCCCCAGCATTTT. Protein sequence: CASSLRGGAGQPQHF.

V usage is TRBV30 and J usage is TRBJ2-7, with a weak D call TRBD2 (6 bases). The CDR3 covers 12 residues. Germline assignment: CDR1 GTSNPN and CDR2 SVGIG (reference sequence). Trimming removed 8 bases from V and 0 bases from J, with 11 bases in between. The CDR3 is CARGLSSYEQYF. DNA for the CDR3: TGTGCCCGGGGGTTGAGCTCCTACGAGCAGTACTTC.

V and J are TRBV5-1 and TRBJ2-7; 8 bases match TRBD2. Germline values: CDR1 SGHRS, CDR2 YFSETQ. J gave up 2 bases and V 0 bases, and 4 bases lay outside the gene matches. The CDR3 spans 15 residues. The CDR3 region is CASSLAGGETYEQYF. In DNA form, the CDR3 reads TGCGCCAGCAGCTTGGCGGGAGGGGAAACCTACGAGCAGTACTTC.

V gene TRBV19 combines with J gene TRBJ2-7; 10 nucleotides line up with TRBD2. The CDR3 runs 15 residues. The trim removed 9 bases at V and 4 bases at J, leaving 12 bases unmatched. Germline CDR1 and CDR2: LNHDA and SQIVND (reference sequence). CDR3: CARNHLAGERYEQYF. CDR3 DNA: TGTGCCAGAAATCACCTAGCGGGAGAAAGGTACGAGCAGTACTTC. The full variable domain, its missing parts supplied by reference TRBV19 and TRBJ2-7, is DGGITQSPKYLFRKEGQNVTLSCEQNLNHDAMYWYRQDPGQGLRLIYYSQIVNDFQKGDIAEGYSVSREKKESFPLTVTSAQKNPTAFYLCARNHLAGERYEQYFGPGTRLTVT.

The rearrangement links TRBV11-2 to TRBJ2-7, with D perhaps TRBD2 (5 bases). V lost 8 bases to trimming and J lost 12 bases, with 17 bases between them. CDR1 and CDR2 (germline): SGHAT, FQNNGV. CDR3 size: 11 residues. The CDR3 nucleotides are TGTGCCAGCGCCTCGGGGAAAGTCCTGTACTTC. This gives the protein CASASGKVLYF.

CDR3 DNA: TGTGCCAGCAGCGGAGCCGGCAGTAGCAATCAGCCCCAGCATTTT. This encodes CASSGAGSSNQPQHF. The chain employs TRBV28 and TRBJ1-5; D unresolved. V dropped 6 bases and J dropped 0 bases, with 12 bases sitting between them. Germline V gene lookup returns CDR1 MDHEN and CDR2 SYDVKM. This CDR3 contains 15 residues.

The rearrangement links TRBV30 to TRBJ1-1, with 7 bases fitting TRBD1. From germline, CDR1 is GTSNPN and CDR2 SVGIG (reference sequence). The CDR3 sequence is 15 residues long. Unmatched junction bases numbered 7, after V lost 2 bases and J lost 1 base. The CDR3 reads CAWSPTRQGNTEAFF. DNA of the CDR3: TGTGCCTGGAGTCCGACCCGACAGGGGAACACTGAAGCTTTCTTT.

The chain couples TRBV6-5 to TRBJ2-7; 7 bases are a match to TRBD1. This CDR3 contains 15 residues. Germline CDR1 is MNHEY and CDR2 is SVGAGI. Trimming removed 2 bases from V and 1 base from J; junction bases left unmatched: 5. CDR3 sequence: CASSYARDSSYEQYF. DNA for the CDR3: TGTGCCAGCAGTTACGCCCGGGACAGTTCCTACGAGCAGTACTTC.

This rearrangement joins TRBV7-3 to TRBJ2-1, with TRBD2 matching over 10 bases. The trim removed 1 base at V and 9 bases at J, leaving 9 bases unmatched. Germline CDR1 and CDR2: SGHTA and FQGTGA. The CDR3 length is 16 residues. As DNA, the CDR3 is TGTGCCAGCAGCTTAAAACCCCGCCTAGCGGGAGTTGAGCAGTTCTTC. Amino acid sequence: CASSLKPRLAGVEQFF.

The chain couples TRBV7-9 to TRBJ2-7, with 9 bases fitting TRBD1. The CDR3 totals 15 residues. Looked up from germline, CDR1 is SEHNR and CDR2 is FQNEAQ (reference sequence). J was trimmed by 4 bases and V by 5 bases; bases with no gene match: 9. For the CDR3, the DNA is TGTGCCAGCAGCCCTACCGGGACAGGGTGGTACGAGCAGTACTTC. Protein sequence: CASSPTGTGWYEQYF. The full variable domain, in which reference TRBV7-9 and TRBJ2-7 provide the parts outside the CDR3, is DTGVSQNPRHKITKRGQNVTFRCDPISEHNRLYWYRQTLGQGPEFLTYFQNEAQLEKSRLLSDRFSAERPKGSFSTLEIQRTEQGDSAMYLCASSPTGTGWYEQYFGPGTRLTVT.

The chain is built from TRBV4-2 and TRBJ2-3, with no clear D. V was trimmed by 0 bases and J by 6 bases, leaving 10 bases between them. CDR1 and CDR2 from the germline V gene are LGHNA and YNFKEQ. There are 14 residues in the CDR3. The CDR3 DNA sequence: TGTGCCAGCAGCCAAGATATTGTCTTGGATACGCAGTATTTT. Residues: CASSQDIVLDTQYF.

The rearrangement links TRBV5-5 to TRBJ1-2, with 9 bases matching TRBD1. The CDR3 contains 15 residues. J was trimmed by 4 bases and V by 0 bases; bases with no gene match: 4. Germline values: CDR1 SGHKS, CDR2 YYEKEE (reference sequence). DNA of the CDR3: TGTGCCAGCAGCTTGGACGACAGGGGGGTCTATGGCTACACCTTC. Translating gives CASSLDDRGVYGYTF.

This clone was seen only once. The rearrangement links TRBV27 to TRBJ2-7; tentatively, D is TRBD1 (6 bases). Germline V gene sequence: CDR1 MNHEY, CDR2 SMNVEV (reference sequence). V lost 6 bases and J 4 bases, leaving 13 bases between the germline ends. The CDR3 runs 13 residues. Here the CDR3 DNA reads TGTGCCAGCAGGTACCAGGGGTCTTACGAGCAGTACTTC. Translation: CASRYQGSYEQYF.

The V gene is TRBV7-9, the J gene TRBJ2-3, with TRBD2 matching 7 bases. V trimming: 5 bases; J trimming: 4 bases; junction bases outside the gene matches: 6. Germline CDR1 and CDR2: SEHNR and FQNEAQ (reference sequence). This CDR3 contains 14 residues. CDR3 nucleotides: TGTGCCAGCAGCCTCCTCGCGGGAGCAGATACGCAGTATTTT. Its protein product is CASSLLAGADTQYF. Using reference TRBV7-9 and TRBJ2-3 for the parts outside the CDR3, the full variable domain is DTGVSQNPRHKITKRGQNVTFRCDPISEHNRLYWYRQTLGQGPEFLTYFQNEAQLEKSRLLSDRFSAERPKGSFSTLEIQRTEQGDSAMYLCASSLLAGADTQYFGPGTRLTVL.

The sample holds a few counts of this clone. The gene calls are TRBV6-1 and TRBJ1-1; TRBD1 is a possible D gene (5 bases). The CDR3 loop spans 15 amino acids. Germline values: CDR1 MNHNS, CDR2 SASEGT. Trimming shortened V by 4 bases and J by 5 bases, and 17 bases separated the two germline ends. CDR3 sequence reads: CASSAPGGRGTEAFF. CDR3 in DNA: TGTGCCAGCAGTGCCCCGGGAGGGCGGGGGACTGAAGCTTTCTTT.

The chain joins TRBV5-1 to TRBJ2-7; TRBD1 might be the D (5 bases). Germline-derived CDR1 and CDR2 are SGHRS and YFSETQ. There are 13 residues in the CDR3. V lost 5 bases and J 5 bases, leaving 14 bases between the germline ends. The CDR3 DNA reads TGCGCCAGCAGGGTGAGGCAGGGCCACGAGCAGTACTTC. Protein: CASRVRQGHEQYF.

The chain uses TRBV27 and TRBJ2-7, with 8 bases matching TRBD2. J gave up 3 bases and V 4 bases, and 2 bases lay outside the gene matches. The CDR3 totals 13 residues. CDR1 MNHEY and CDR2 SMNVEV come from the germline V gene (reference sequence). The CDR3 nucleotides are TGTGCCAGCAGTTCGGGGGGGAGCTACGAGCAGTACTTC. Translating it yields CASSSGGSYEQYF.

This clone was picked up one time. The chain uses TRBV27 and TRBJ2-1; 12 bases match TRBD2. CDR3 length: 17 amino acids. Germline V gene data show CDR1 as MNHEY and CDR2 as SMNVEV (reference sequence). J gave up 4 bases and V 4 bases, and 8 bases lay outside the gene matches. The CDR3 here is CASSSGLAGSIYNEQFF. DNA for the CDR3: TGTGCCAGCAGTTCGGGACTAGCGGGTTCGATATACAATGAGCAGTTCTTC.

The chain combines TRBV19 with TRBJ2-5, with 9 bases lining up with TRBD1. Trimming at V came to 6 bases and at J to 3 bases, leaving 5 bases not matched to a gene. This CDR3 has 14 amino acids. Germline loops: CDR1 LNHDA, CDR2 SQIVND (reference sequence). The CDR3 sequence is CASSPWTGEETQYF. The CDR3 nucleotides read TGTGCCAGTAGCCCCTGGACAGGGGAAGAGACCCAGTACTTC.

J is TRBJ2-3 and V is TRBV11-2, with D possibly TRBD2 on 7 matching bases. Germline CDR1 reads SGHAT; CDR2 reads FQNNGV. Trimming removed 5 bases at V and 9 bases at J, with 18 bases between. The CDR3 loop spans 14 amino acids. DNA for the CDR3: TGTGCCAGCAGCCCCGGGGGGCGGGAAAGCACGCAGTATTTT. Protein: CASSPGGRESTQYF.

This chain uses TRBV4-1 with TRBJ1-4; maybe TRBD1 (6 bases). CDR1 is MGHRA and CDR2 is YSYEKL in the germline V gene. This CDR3 spans 16 amino acids. V lost 3 bases, J lost 5 bases, and 16 bases lay in between. The CDR3 loop reads CASSHLGRTDNEKLFF. In DNA form, the CDR3 reads TGCGCCAGCAGCCACTTAGGACGGACAGACAATGAAAAACTGTTTTTT.

This chain uses TRBV18 with TRBJ1-3, with 10 positions matching TRBD1. Losses at the gene ends were 3 bases for V and 4 bases for J; bases not matched to a gene: 3. CDR3 length: 15 residues. The germline V gene encodes CDR1 KGHSH and CDR2 LQKENI. The CDR3 sequence is CASSPQGQGGNTIYF. CDR3 nucleotides: TGTGCCAGCTCACCCCAGGGACAGGGGGGAAACACCATATATTTT.

CDR3 DNA: TGTGCCAGCAGCTTGGGACTAGCGGGAGGGAGTGAGCAGTTCTTC. This codes for CASSLGLAGGSEQFF. The chain employs TRBV7-2 and TRBJ2-1; 16 bases line up with TRBD2. Germline V lookup: CDR1 SGHTA, CDR2 FQGNSA. CDR3 length: 15 amino acids. Trimming at V came to 3 bases and at J to 9 bases, leaving 2 bases not matched to a gene.

This chain connects TRBV5-6 to TRBJ2-3; no firm D call. The CDR3 runs to 14 residues. Deletions cut 3 bases from V and 3 bases from J, with 11 bases between. Per germline, CDR1 SGHDT and CDR2 YYEEEE. The CDR3 reads CASSSRLLTDTQYF. The CDR3 nucleotides are TGTGCCAGCAGCTCCCGTTTACTAACAGATACGCAGTATTTT.

This clone has just a few counts. J is TRBJ1-1 and V is TRBV29-1, with a possible D match to TRBD1 (5 bases). With 4 bases removed from V and 7 bases from J, the gap between germline ends came to 10 bases. There are 11 residues in the CDR3. The germline V gene has CDR1 SQVTM and CDR2 ANQGSEA. The CDR3 protein is CSVGGGGEAFF. In DNA, the CDR3 is TGCAGCGTTGGGGGGGGTGGTGAAGCTTTCTTT.

The chain recombines TRBV13 with TRBJ2-2, with D possibly matching TRBD2 (6 bases). CDR3 length: 15 amino acids. Trimming pared 0 bases from V and 7 bases from J, leaving 12 bases between. The V gene's germline CDR1 is PRHDT and CDR2 FYEKMQ (reference sequence). The CDR3: CASSLGHGSHGELFF. CDR3 nucleotide sequence: TGTGCCAGCAGCTTAGGCCACGGGAGTCACGGGGAGCTGTTTTTT.

This chain joins TRBV27 and TRBJ1-2, with D maybe TRBD1 (6 bases). The CDR3 totals 13 residues. V was clipped by 2 bases and J by 4 bases, with 8 bases between them. Per germline, CDR1 MNHEY and CDR2 SMNVEV (reference sequence). CDR3: CASSLQGTYGYTF. The CDR3 DNA reads as TGTGCCAGCAGTTTACAGGGGACCTATGGCTACACCTTC.